In its sample, the clone carrying this T cell receptor beta chain was seen a few times. Via MiXCR, TCRdb re-called the RACE reads, giving one row per CDR3 protein. This table holds approximately 100,000 distinct CDR3 sequences, 12% found once. This record comes from a study of human T cells and chemical hapten exposure. Time point noted: pre-sensitization, week 0. Treatment reported: therapeutic diphenylcyclopropenone sensitization with weekly scalp DPC. Per the germline V gene, CDR1 is SEHNR and CDR2 is FQNEAQ (reference sequence). The V end was cut by 2 bases, the J end by 2 bases, with 12 bases between. The CDR3 is made up of 15 amino acids.

J is TRBJ1-1 and V is TRBV7-9; D ambiguous. This TCR derives from a woman aged 45 to 65 with alopecia areata. Some clones in this sample may be carry-over from other donors' samples. Sequenced material: whole blood, taken in connection with sensitization to the hapten diphenylcyclopropenone (DPC). CDR3 sequence (DNA): TGTGCCAGCAGCTTACAGCCAACACTTAACACTGAAGCTTTCTTT. Its protein is CASSLQPTLNTEAFF. Combining the CDR3 with reference TRBV7-9 and TRBJ1-1 gives the whole variable domain DTGVSQNPRHKITKRGQNVTFRCDPISEHNRLYWYRQTLGQGPEFLTYFQNEAQLEKSRLLSDRFSAERPKGSFSTLEIQRTEQGDSAMYLCASSLQPTLNTEAFFGQGTRLTVV.